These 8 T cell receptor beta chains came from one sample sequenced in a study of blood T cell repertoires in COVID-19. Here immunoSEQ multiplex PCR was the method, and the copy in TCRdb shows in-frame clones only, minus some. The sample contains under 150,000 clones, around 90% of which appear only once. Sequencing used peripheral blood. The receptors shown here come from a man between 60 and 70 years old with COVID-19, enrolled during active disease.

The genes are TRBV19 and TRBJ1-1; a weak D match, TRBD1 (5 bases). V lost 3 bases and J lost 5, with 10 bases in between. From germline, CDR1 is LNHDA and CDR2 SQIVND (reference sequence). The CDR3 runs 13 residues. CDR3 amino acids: CASSIPGGTEAFF. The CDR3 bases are TGTGCCAGTAGTATTCCGGGGGGTACTGAAGCTTTCTTT. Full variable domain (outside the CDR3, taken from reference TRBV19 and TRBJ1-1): DGGITQSPKYLFRKEGQNVTLSCEQNLNHDAMYWYRQDPGQGLRLIYYSQIVNDFQKGDIAEGYSVSREKKESFPLTVTSAQKNPTAFYLCASSIPGGTEAFFGQGTRLTVV.

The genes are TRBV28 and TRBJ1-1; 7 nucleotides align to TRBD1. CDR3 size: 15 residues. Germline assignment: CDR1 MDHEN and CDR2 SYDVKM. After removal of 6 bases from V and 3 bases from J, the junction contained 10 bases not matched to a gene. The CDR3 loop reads CASSGWTGEYTEAFF. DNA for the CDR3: TGTGCCAGCAGCGGGTGGACAGGCGAATACACTGAAGCTTTCTTT.

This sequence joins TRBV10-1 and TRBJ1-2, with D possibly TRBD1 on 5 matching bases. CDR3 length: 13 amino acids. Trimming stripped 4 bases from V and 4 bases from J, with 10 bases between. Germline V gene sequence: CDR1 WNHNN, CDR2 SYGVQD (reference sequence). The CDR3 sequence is CASSAQGTYGYTF. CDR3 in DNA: TGCGCCAGCAGTGCGCAGGGTACCTATGGCTACACCTTC.

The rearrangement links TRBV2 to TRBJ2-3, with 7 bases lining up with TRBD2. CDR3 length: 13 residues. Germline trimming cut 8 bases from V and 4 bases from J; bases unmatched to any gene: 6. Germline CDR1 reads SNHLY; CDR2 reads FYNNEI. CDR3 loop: CASEGRESDTQYF. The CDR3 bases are TGTGCCAGCGAGGGGAGGGAGTCAGATACGCAGTATTTT.

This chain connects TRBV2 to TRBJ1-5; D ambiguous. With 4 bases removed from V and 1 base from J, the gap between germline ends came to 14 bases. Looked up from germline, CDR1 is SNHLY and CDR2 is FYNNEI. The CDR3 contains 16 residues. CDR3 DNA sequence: TGTGCCAGCAGTGGAAGGGCCACGGGGAGCAATCAGCCCCAGCATTTT. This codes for CASSGRATGSNQPQHF.

The CDR3 region is CASSMGRAREQYF. In DNA form, the CDR3 reads TGTGCCAGTAGTATGGGCAGGGCTCGCGAGCAGTACTTC. The V and J genes are TRBV19 and TRBJ2-7, with D possibly TRBD1 on 5 matching bases. The CDR3 sequence is 13 residues long. V was cut by 3 bases and J by 6 bases, with 12 bases left in between. Per the germline V gene, CDR1 is LNHDA and CDR2 is SQIVND (reference sequence).

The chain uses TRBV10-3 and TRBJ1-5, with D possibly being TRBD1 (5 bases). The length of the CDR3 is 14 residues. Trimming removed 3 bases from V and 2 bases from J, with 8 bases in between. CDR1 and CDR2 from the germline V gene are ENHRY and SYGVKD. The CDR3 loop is CAISDPTGNQPQHF. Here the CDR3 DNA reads TGTGCCATCAGTGACCCGACAGGCAATCAGCCCCAGCATTTT.

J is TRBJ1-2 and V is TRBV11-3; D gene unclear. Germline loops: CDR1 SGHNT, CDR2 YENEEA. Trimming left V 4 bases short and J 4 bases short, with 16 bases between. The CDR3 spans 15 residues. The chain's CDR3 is CASSSGLPDGYGYTF. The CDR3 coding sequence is TGTGCCAGCAGCTCTGGACTCCCCGACGGCTATGGCTACACCTTC.